This T cell receptor (beta chain) was obtained from a study of T-cell reconstitution after alpha-beta-depleted transplantation in children. Study-wide results and limits: Hyperexpanded clones declined; after one year, newly produced T cells mostly supplied diversity. There were reportedly several hundred expanded graft clones from which alpha-beta T cells came about two months after transplant.

Unique molecular identifiers tagged the TCRbeta library. TCRdb reanalysed the PCR reads using MiXCR and keeps one entry per CDR3 protein. This table has almost 600,000 distinct CDR3 sequences, 25% to 30% appearing once. After removal of 4 bases from V and 12 bases from J, the junction contained 13 bases not matched to a gene. The CDR3 covers 14 residues. CDR1 is SQVTM and CDR2 is ANQGSEA in the germline V gene. Remarks on this clonotype: Its target is unknown.

The chain uses TRBV29-1 and TRBJ2-1, with 9 positions matching TRBD2. The sample was PBMCs, taken before TCRalphabeta/CD19-depleted stem cell transplant. The TCR comes from a boy in the first two years of life with Wiskott-Aldrich syndrome, due to receive a stem cell transplant. CDR3 residues: CSVALAVAGVGQFF. Here the CDR3 DNA reads TGCAGCGTTGCCCTGGCGGTAGCGGGGGTAGGGCAGTTCTTC.